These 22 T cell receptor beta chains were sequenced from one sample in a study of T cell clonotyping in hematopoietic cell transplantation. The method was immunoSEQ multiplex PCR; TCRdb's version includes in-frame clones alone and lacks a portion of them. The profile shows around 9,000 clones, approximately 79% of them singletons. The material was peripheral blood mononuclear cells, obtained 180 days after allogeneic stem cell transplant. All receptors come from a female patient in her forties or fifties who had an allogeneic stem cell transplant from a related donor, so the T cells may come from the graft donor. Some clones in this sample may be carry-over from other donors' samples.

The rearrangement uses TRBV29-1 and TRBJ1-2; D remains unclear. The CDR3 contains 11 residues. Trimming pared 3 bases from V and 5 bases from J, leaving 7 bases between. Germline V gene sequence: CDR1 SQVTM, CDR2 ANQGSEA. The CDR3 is CSVDRAYGYTF. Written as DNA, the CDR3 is TGCAGCGTTGATCGGGCGTATGGCTACACCTTC.

For the CDR3, the DNA is TGTGCCAGCAGCCCTACCTCGCGGGGATTGAGCTCCTACGAGCAGTACTTC. Translation gives CASSPTSRGLSSYEQYF. The chain joins TRBV7-6 to TRBJ2-7; TRBD2 is a possible D gene (6 bases). V was clipped by 5 bases and J by 0 bases, with 20 bases between them. The CDR3 has 17 residues. Germline values: CDR1 SGHVS, CDR2 FNYEAQ.

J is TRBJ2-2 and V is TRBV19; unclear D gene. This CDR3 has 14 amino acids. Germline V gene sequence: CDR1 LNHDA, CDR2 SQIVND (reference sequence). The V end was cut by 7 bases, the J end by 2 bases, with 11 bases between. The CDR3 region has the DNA TGTGCCAGTAAAATTGGGCTTAACACCGGGGAGCTGTTTTTT. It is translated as CASKIGLNTGELFF.

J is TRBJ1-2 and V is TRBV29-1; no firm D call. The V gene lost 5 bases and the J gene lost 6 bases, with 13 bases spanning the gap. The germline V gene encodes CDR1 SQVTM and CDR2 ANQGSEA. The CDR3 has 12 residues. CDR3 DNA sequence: TGCAGCGTTCTTTGGGGAGTGAATGGCTACACCTTC. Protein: CSVLWGVNGYTF.

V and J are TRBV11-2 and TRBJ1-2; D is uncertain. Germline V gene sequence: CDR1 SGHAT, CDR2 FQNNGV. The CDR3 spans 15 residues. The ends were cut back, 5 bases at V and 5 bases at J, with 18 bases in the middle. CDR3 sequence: CASSTEGSPLYGYTF. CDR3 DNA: TGTGCCAGCAGCACAGAGGGAAGCCCCTTATATGGCTACACCTTC.

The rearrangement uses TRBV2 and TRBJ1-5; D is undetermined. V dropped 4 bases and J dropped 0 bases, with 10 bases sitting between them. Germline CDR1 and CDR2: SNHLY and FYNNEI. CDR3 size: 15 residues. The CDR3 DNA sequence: TGTGCCAGCAGTGGCATGGCCGATAGCAATCAGCCCCAGCATTTT. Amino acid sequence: CASSGMADSNQPQHF.

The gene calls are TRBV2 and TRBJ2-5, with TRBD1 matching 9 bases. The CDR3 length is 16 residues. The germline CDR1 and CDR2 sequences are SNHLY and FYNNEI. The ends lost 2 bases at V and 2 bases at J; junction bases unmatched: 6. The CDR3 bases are TGTGCCAGCAGTGAACCCTCAGGGACAGGGCAAGAGACCCAGTACTTC. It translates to CASSEPSGTGQETQYF.

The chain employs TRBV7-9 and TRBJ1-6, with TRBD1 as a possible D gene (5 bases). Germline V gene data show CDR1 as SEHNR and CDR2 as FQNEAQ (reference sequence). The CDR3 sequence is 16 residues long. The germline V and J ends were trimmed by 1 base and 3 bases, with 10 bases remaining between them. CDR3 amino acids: CASSLGQGFYNSPLHF. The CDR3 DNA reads TGTGCCAGCAGCTTAGGGCAGGGATTCTATAATTCACCCCTCCACTTT. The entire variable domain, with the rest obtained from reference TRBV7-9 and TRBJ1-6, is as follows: DTGVSQNPRHKITKRGQNVTFRCDPISEHNRLYWYRQTLGQGPEFLTYFQNEAQLEKSRLLSDRFSAERPKGSFSTLEIQRTEQGDSAMYLCASSLGQGFYNSPLHFGNGTRLTVT.

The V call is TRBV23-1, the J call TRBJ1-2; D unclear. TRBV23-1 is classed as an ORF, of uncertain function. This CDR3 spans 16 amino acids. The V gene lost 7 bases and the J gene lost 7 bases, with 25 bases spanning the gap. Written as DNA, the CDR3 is TGCGCCAGCACCCTCGGCGCGGACGGCAATAAGGGTGGCTACACCTTC. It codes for CASTLGADGNKGGYTF.

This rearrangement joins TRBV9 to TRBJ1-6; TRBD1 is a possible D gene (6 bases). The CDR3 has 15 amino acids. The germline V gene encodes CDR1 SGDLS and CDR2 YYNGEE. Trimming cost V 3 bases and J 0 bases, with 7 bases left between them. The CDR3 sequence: CASSGDNSYNSPLHF. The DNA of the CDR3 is TGTGCCAGCAGCGGGGACAACTCCTATAATTCACCCCTCCACTTT.

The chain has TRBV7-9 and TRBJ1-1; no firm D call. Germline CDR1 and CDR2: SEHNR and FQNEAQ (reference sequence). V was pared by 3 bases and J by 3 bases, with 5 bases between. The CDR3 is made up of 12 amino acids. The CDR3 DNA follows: TGTGCCAGCAGCTTTAGTTACACTGAAGCTTTCTTT. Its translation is CASSFSYTEAFF.

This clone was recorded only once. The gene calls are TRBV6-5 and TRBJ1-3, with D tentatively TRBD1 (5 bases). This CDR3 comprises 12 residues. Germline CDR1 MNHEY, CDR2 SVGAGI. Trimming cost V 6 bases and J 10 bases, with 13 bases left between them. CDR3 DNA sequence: TGTGCCAGCAGCCCCAGGTCAGGGACCATATATTTT. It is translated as CASSPRSGTIYF.

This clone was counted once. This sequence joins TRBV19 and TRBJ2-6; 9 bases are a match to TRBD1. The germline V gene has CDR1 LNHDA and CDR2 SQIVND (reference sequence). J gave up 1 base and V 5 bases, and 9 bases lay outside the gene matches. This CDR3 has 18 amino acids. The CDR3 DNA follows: TGTGCCAGTAGTGGGGGGACAGGGACCTTTTCTGGGGCCAACGTCCTGACTTTC. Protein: CASSGGTGTFSGANVLTF.

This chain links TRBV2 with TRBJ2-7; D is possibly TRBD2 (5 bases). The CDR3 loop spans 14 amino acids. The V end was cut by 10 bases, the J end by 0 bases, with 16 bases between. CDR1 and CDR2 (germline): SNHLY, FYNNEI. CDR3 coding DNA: TGTGCCATCGAGGGCAGACACCACTCCTACGAGCAGTACTTC. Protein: CAIEGRHHSYEQYF.

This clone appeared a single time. CDR3 loop: CASSPPAAGGPTGELFF. CDR3 bases: TGTGCCAGCAGCCCACCAGCGGCGGGGGGGCCTACCGGGGAGCTGTTTTTT. J is TRBJ2-2 and V is TRBV7-2; 9 nucleotides match TRBD2. In germline, CDR1 is SGHTA, CDR2 FQGNSA. Trimming removed 5 bases from V and 5 bases from J; junction bases left unmatched: 12. The length of the CDR3 is 17 residues.

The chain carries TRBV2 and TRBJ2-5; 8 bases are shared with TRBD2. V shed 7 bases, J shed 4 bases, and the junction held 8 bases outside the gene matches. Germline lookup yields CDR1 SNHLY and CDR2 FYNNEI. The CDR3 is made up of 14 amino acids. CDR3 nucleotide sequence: TGTGCCAGCAAAGAGCAGCGGGGGAGAGAGACCCAGTACTTC. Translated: CASKEQRGRETQYF.

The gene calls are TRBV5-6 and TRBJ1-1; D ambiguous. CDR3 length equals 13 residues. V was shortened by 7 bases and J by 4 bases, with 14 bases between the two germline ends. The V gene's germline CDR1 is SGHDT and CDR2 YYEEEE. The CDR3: CASAPWGPTEAFF. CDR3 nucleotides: TGTGCCAGCGCCCCCTGGGGTCCCACTGAAGCTTTCTTT.

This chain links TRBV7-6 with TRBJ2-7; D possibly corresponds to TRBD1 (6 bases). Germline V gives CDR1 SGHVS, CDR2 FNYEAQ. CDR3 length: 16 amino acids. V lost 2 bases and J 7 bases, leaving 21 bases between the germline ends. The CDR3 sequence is CASSLYPGTTQGEQYF. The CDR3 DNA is TGTGCCAGCAGCTTATATCCCGGGACAACCCAGGGGGAGCAGTACTTC.

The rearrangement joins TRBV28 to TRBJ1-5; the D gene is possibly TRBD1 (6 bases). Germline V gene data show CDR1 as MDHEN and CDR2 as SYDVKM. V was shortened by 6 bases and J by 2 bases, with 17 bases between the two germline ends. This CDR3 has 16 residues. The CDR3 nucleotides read TGTGCCAGCAGGGGACGGGGGGCGCGGGGCAATCAGCCCCAGCATTTT. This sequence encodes CASRGRGARGNQPQHF.

The CDR3 loop reads CASSFRGYGYTF. The CDR3, as DNA: TGTGCCAGCAGTTTTCGCGGATATGGCTACACCTTC. The genes are TRBV28 and TRBJ1-2, with D unclear. Germline CDR1 and CDR2: MDHEN and SYDVKM. The V end lost 3 bases, the J end lost 5 bases, and 7 bases lay between the germline ends. The CDR3 has 12 amino acids.

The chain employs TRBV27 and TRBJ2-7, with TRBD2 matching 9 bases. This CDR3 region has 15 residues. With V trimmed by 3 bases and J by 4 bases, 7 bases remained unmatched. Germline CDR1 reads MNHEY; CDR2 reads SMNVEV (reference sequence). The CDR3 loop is CASSLSGGQIYEQYF. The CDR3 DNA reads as TGTGCCAGCAGTTTGAGCGGGGGGCAGATTTACGAGCAGTACTTC.

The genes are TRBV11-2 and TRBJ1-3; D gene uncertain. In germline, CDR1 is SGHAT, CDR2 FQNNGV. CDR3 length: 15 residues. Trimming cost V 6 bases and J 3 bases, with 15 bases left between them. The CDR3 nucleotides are TGTGCCAGCAGGGAACTGCGGCGGTATGGAAACACCATATATTTT. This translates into CASRELRRYGNTIYF.